The source of this T cell receptor beta chain is a study of T cells in Graves' hyperthyroidism and ophthalmopathy. The CDR3 sequence is 11 residues long. V dropped 0 bases and J dropped 6 bases, with 2 bases sitting between them. RNA transcripts gave rise to amplified TCR beta CDR3 regions. The HTBI set primed first-round TCR CDR3 RT-PCR. MiXCR, applied by TCRdb to the multiplex PCR reads, yields one record per CDR3 protein. Among around 300,000 distinct CDR3 sequences, around 13% were seen once, and the ten largest hold 20% to 25%. The diagnoses drew upon clinical symptoms, serum thyroxine and TRAb, thyroid ultrasound and orbital computed tomography. This clonotype appeared many times.

This clonotype was sampled from a woman aged 30 to 39 with Graves' hyperthyroidism. Sequencing was done on a sample of blood. The chain recombines TRBV12-3 or TRBV12-4 with TRBJ1-1; D not certain. CDR3 region: CASSLASEAFF. CDR3 DNA: TGTGCCAGCAGTTTAGCCTCTGAAGCTTTCTTT.